Following are 32 T cell receptor beta chains from one sample sequenced in a study of beta chain features in type 1 diabetes. Sequenced material consisted of expressed TCRB transcripts (all of the isolated RNA was reverse transcribed). The method was immunoSEQ multiplex PCR; TCRdb's version includes in-frame clones alone and lacks a portion of them. The table lists 600,000 to 650,000 clones, around 15% of them singletons, with about 0.086% in the top ten. The sequencing input was naive CD4+ T cells from blood. These receptors came from a man in his late teens or twenties in good health.

This clone was found a few times. The chain carries TRBV5-1 and TRBJ1-4; tentative D call: TRBD1 (5 bases). Germline V gene data show CDR1 as SGHRS and CDR2 as YFSETQ. CDR3 length: 16 residues. V was clipped by 0 bases and J by 2 bases, with 11 bases between them. This chain's CDR3 is CASSLGDGTTNEKLFF. The DNA for the CDR3 is TGCGCCAGCAGCTTGGGGGACGGGACGACTAATGAAAAACTGTTTTTT.

With respect to this clone: This sample includes further DNA sequences coding for the same CDR3. The chain has TRBV19 and TRBJ2-5; possibly TRBD1 for D (5 bases). The germline V gene encodes CDR1 LNHDA and CDR2 SQIVND (reference sequence). The CDR3 is 15 amino acids. Deletions cut 3 bases from V and 3 bases from J, with 14 bases between. CDR3: CASSIPGQGKETQYF. The CDR3 nucleotides are TGTGCCAGTAGTATCCCCGGGCAGGGCAAAGAGACCCAGTACTTC.

The rearrangement links TRBV7-2 to TRBJ1-1; the D gene is possibly TRBD1 (5 bases). Germline V gene sequence: CDR1 SGHTA, CDR2 FQGNSA. V was cut by 5 bases and J by 0 bases, with 13 bases left in between. The CDR3 loop spans 15 amino acids. CDR3: CASSSQGTLNTEAFF. CDR3 in DNA: TGTGCCAGCAGCAGTCAGGGTACTCTGAACACTGAAGCTTTCTTT.

This rearrangement joins TRBV28 to TRBJ1-1; D is unclear. Between the trimmed V and J ends, which lost 5 bases and 1 base, there was a span of 8 bases. This CDR3 is 13 amino acids long. Germline lookup yields CDR1 MDHEN and CDR2 SYDVKM. Here the CDR3 DNA reads TGTGCCAGCAGTCCAACTGGGAACACTGAAGCTTTCTTT. Protein: CASSPTGNTEAFF.

The chain employs TRBV5-1 and TRBJ1-1; D not certain. Germline-derived CDR1 and CDR2 are SGHRS and YFSETQ. V dropped 4 bases and J dropped 7 bases, with 11 bases sitting between them. The CDR3 contains 12 residues. CDR3: CASSLPGSEAFF. The CDR3 DNA reads as TGCGCCAGCAGCCTGCCTGGGAGTGAAGCTTTCTTT.

DNA of the CDR3: TGTGCCAGCAGCCAAGATCACGGGAGTACCTACAATGAGCAGTTCTTC. The encoded protein is CASSQDHGSTYNEQFF. The rearrangement links TRBV14 to TRBJ2-1; weak D call: TRBD2 (6 bases). The V end lost 0 bases, the J end lost 2 bases, and 11 bases lay between the germline ends. The CDR3 spans 16 residues. Per the germline V gene, CDR1 is SGHDN and CDR2 is FVKESK.

Only a few counts were recorded for this clone. The chain carries TRBV2 and TRBJ2-5; 11 bases are shared with TRBD2. The length of the CDR3 is 14 residues. The V gene's germline CDR1 is SNHLY and CDR2 FYNNEI. J was trimmed by 6 bases and V by 7 bases; bases with no gene match: 7. In DNA form, the CDR3 reads TGTGCCAGCACTTTAGCGGGAGGGCCGAAGACCCAGTACTTC. Its protein product is CASTLAGGPKTQYF.

The V call is TRBV27, the J call TRBJ2-7; 7 bases fit TRBD1. Germline-derived CDR1 and CDR2 are MNHEY and SMNVEV (reference sequence). The J segment lost 3 bases and the V segment lost 10 bases, leaving 9 bases of the junction unmatched. This CDR3 spans 13 amino acids. The CDR3 is CANFDRVFYEQYF. The CDR3 DNA reads TGTGCCAACTTCGACAGGGTTTTCTACGAGCAGTACTTC.

This clone has only a few counts. The chain has TRBV28 and TRBJ2-7; the match to TRBD2 covers 7 bases. Germline V CDR1 and CDR2: MDHEN, SYDVKM. The length of the CDR3 is 16 residues. J lost 3 bases, V lost 1 base, and 9 bases had no gene match. The DNA of the CDR3 is TGTGCCAGCAGTTTATTAGCGGGCGGAGTGCTCTACGAGCAGTACTTC. Translation: CASSLLAGGVLYEQYF.

The V call is TRBV4-1, the J call TRBJ2-1; TRBD2 matches at 15 bases. V shed 3 bases, J shed 0 bases, and the junction held 3 bases outside the gene matches. The CDR3 runs to 18 residues. CDR1 and CDR2 (germline): MGHRA, YSYEKL. CDR3 in amino acids: CASSQGTSGRSSYNEQFF. The DNA of the CDR3 is TGCGCCAGCAGCCAGGGGACTAGCGGGAGGAGCTCCTACAATGAGCAGTTCTTC.

V is TRBV7-8 and J is TRBJ1-6; no reliable D call. This CDR3 has 13 residues. Germline V gene lookup returns CDR1 SGHVS and CDR2 FQNEAQ. With 5 bases removed from V and 10 bases from J, the gap between germline ends came to 12 bases. The CDR3 DNA reads TGTGCCAGCAGCCCTGGGGTAGGATCACCCCTCCACTTT. It specifies CASSPGVGSPLHF.

Remarks on this clone: At one boundary the junction diverges from the germline segment, which might be a read error. Additional DNA sequences in this sample encode the identical CDR3. The chain uses TRBV18 and TRBJ1-5; 9 bases map to TRBD1. This CDR3 comprises 15 residues. CDR1 and CDR2 (germline): KGHSH, LQKENI. In nucleotides, the CDR3 is TGTGCAAGCTCACCACAGGGGGCTGTTCTTCAGCCCCAGCATTTT. It codes for CASSPQGAVLQPQHF.

In this sample, this clone turned up once. This chain links TRBV28 with TRBJ2-7; D possibly corresponds to TRBD2 (5 bases). Trimming removed 1 base at V and 6 bases at J, with 10 bases between. The CDR3 totals 13 residues. The germline V gene encodes CDR1 MDHEN and CDR2 SYDVKM. Here the CDR3 reads CASSLSPGFEQYF. The CDR3 coding sequence is TGTGCCAGCAGTTTATCGCCGGGGTTCGAGCAGTACTTC.

J is TRBJ2-7 and V is TRBV7-9, with a possible D match to TRBD2 (5 bases). V lost 2 bases to trimming and J lost 0 bases, with 23 bases between them. The CDR3 spans 19 residues. Germline assignment: CDR1 SEHNR and CDR2 FQNEAQ (reference sequence). Here the CDR3 reads CASSLLEADLAQSSYEQYF. CDR3 nucleotide sequence: TGTGCCAGCAGCTTACTGGAGGCGGATCTAGCCCAGAGCTCCTACGAGCAGTACTTC.

The chain has TRBV18 and TRBJ2-1; D is possibly TRBD1 (6 bases). V was pared by 3 bases and J by 0 bases, with 15 bases between. The CDR3 runs 17 residues. Germline V gene sequence: CDR1 KGHSH, CDR2 LQKENI. The CDR3 region is CASSPDRSLSSYNEQFF. The CDR3 nucleotides read TGTGCCAGCTCACCTGACAGGTCCTTAAGCTCCTACAATGAGCAGTTCTTC.

The table lists this clone with a few counts. The chain links TRBV7-2 to TRBJ2-3; D remains ambiguous. Germline CDR1 reads SGHTA; CDR2 reads FQGNSA. The germline V and J ends were trimmed by 1 base and 10 bases, with 9 bases remaining between them. This CDR3 contains 12 residues. The CDR3, as DNA: TGTGCCAGCAGCTTAGATTGGTCAGCGCAGTATTTT. Translation gives CASSLDWSAQYF.

This clone was seen at least ten times. This is likely a read error, given that the CDR3 carries no conserved phenylalanine or tryptophan at its end. It is unclear where the CDR3 begins or ends on the DNA, so no DNA is shown, and the CDR3 is as TCRdb lists it. The rearrangement joins TRBV12-5 to TRBJ1-4. CDR1 and CDR2 from the germline V gene are LGHNT and FRNRAP. Termini included, the CDR3 measures 8 amino acids. This CDR3 reads CASEPRRP.

The J gene is TRBJ1-6, the V gene TRBV9; D not certain. The germline V and J ends were trimmed by 5 bases and 11 bases, with 14 bases remaining between them. CDR3 size: 13 residues. Germline CDR1 SGDLS, CDR2 YYNGEE. The CDR3 coding sequence is TGTGCCAGCAGTAGCCAAAATCTGCCACCCCTCCACTTT. This encodes CASSSQNLPPLHF.

This clone has just a few counts. This chain connects TRBV9 to TRBJ2-1; 9 positions agree with TRBD1. CDR1 SGDLS and CDR2 YYNGEE come from the germline V gene. V lost 4 bases and J lost 8; bases outside the gene matches: 13. CDR3 length: 16 amino acids. This chain's CDR3 is CASSPIGGQGDYEQFF. CDR3 in DNA: TGTGCCAGCAGCCCAATTGGGGGACAGGGTGACTATGAGCAGTTCTTC.

The sample holds a few counts of this clone. The chain has TRBV2 and TRBJ2-7; TRBD1 matches 8 bases. The V and J ends lost 6 bases and 9 bases, in that order; junction bases with no gene match: 7. This CDR3 comprises 12 residues. The V gene's germline CDR1 is SNHLY and CDR2 FYNNEI. The DNA for the CDR3 is TGTGCCAGCAGGGGTGGCGGACAGGGGCAGTACTTC. Translated, it gives CASRGGGQGQYF.

Here the CDR3 DNA reads TGTGCCAGCAGCTTTGGGACAGGGACGAGTCAGCCCCAGCATTTT. This codes for CASSFGTGTSQPQHF. The rearrangement links TRBV7-9 to TRBJ1-5; 9 nucleotides match TRBD1. The trim removed 3 bases at V and 6 bases at J, leaving 6 bases unmatched. The CDR3 loop spans 15 amino acids. Germline CDR1 SEHNR, CDR2 FQNEAQ (reference sequence).

V is TRBV18 and J is TRBJ1-2, with D possibly TRBD1 on 6 matching bases. Between the trimmed V and J ends, which lost 4 bases and 8 bases, there was a span of 17 bases. The length of the CDR3 is 14 residues. Germline values: CDR1 KGHSH, CDR2 LQKENI. The CDR3 DNA follows: TGTGCCAGCTCACAAACCGCGGGGGGCGAGGGCTACACCTTC. This sequence encodes CASSQTAGGEGYTF.

V usage is TRBV4-1 and J usage is TRBJ2-7; TRBD2 agrees at 13 bases. Germline CDR1 MGHRA, CDR2 YSYEKL. This CDR3 region has 18 residues. V shed 4 bases, J shed 0 bases, and the junction held 9 bases outside the gene matches. The CDR3 loop is CASSLRTSGSQTSYEQYF. The CDR3 bases are TGCGCCAGCAGCCTACGGACTAGCGGGAGCCAAACCTCCTACGAGCAGTACTTC.

The chain carries TRBV11-2 and TRBJ2-3; D uncertain. Trimming took 3 bases from V and 1 from J, leaving 5 bases between them. In germline, CDR1 is SGHAT, CDR2 FQNNGV. The CDR3 has 13 amino acids. The CDR3: CASSLIRTDTQYF. CDR3 DNA: TGTGCCAGCAGCTTGATTCGCACAGATACGCAGTATTTT.

The chain is built from TRBV19 and TRBJ2-1; 8 bases align to TRBD2. The junction had 11 bases not matched to a gene; V was cut back by 5 bases and J by 5 bases. Per the germline V gene, CDR1 is LNHDA and CDR2 is SQIVND (reference sequence). The CDR3 runs 16 residues. Here the CDR3 DNA reads TGTGCCAGTAGTTATAGTTGGACTAGCCGTGACAATGAGCAGTTCTTC. It encodes CASSYSWTSRDNEQFF.

This clone came up a few times. The rearrangement joins TRBV12-5 to TRBJ2-2, with D tentatively TRBD1 (6 bases). This CDR3 spans 18 amino acids. V gave up 0 bases and J gave up 4 bases, with 18 bases separating them. Germline CDR1 LGHNT, CDR2 FRNRAP. This CDR3 reads CASGLVVGPQGLTGELFF. The CDR3 nucleotides read TGTGCTAGTGGTTTGGTAGTTGGGCCGCAGGGGCTCACCGGGGAGCTGTTTTTT.

The table lists this clone with a few counts. The rearrangement joins TRBV7-2 to TRBJ2-2; 7 bases line up with TRBD1. V was clipped by 5 bases and J by 1 base; unmatched bases: 10. The CDR3 totals 17 residues. CDR1 is SGHTA, CDR2 FQGNSA, per germline. The CDR3 coding sequence is TGTGCCAGCAGCCCCGGACGGCGACAGGGGAACACCGGGGAGCTGTTTTTT. The encoded protein is CASSPGRRQGNTGELFF.

The V call is TRBV7-6, the J call TRBJ2-1, with D perhaps matching TRBD1 (5 bases). V lost 0 bases to trimming and J lost 8 bases, with 11 bases between them. CDR3 length: 14 residues. Germline V CDR1 and CDR2: SGHVS, FNYEAQ. The CDR3, as DNA: TGTGCCAGCAGCTTAGCGGCCCAGGGCGATGAGCAGTTCTTC. Its protein product is CASSLAAQGDEQFF.

In this sample, this clone turned up a few times. The rearrangement uses TRBV11-2 and TRBJ2-1; weak D call: TRBD2 (7 bases). Between the trimmed V and J ends, which lost 4 bases and 10 bases, there was a span of 17 bases. CDR3 length equals 14 residues. Looked up from germline, CDR1 is SGHAT and CDR2 is FQNNGV. The CDR3 reads CASSSLGGAREQFF. The CDR3 coding sequence is TGTGCCAGCAGCTCCTTAGGGGGGGCCAGGGAGCAGTTCTTC.

This clone has just a few counts. The chain joins TRBV4-3 to TRBJ2-1; D call uncertain. Germline CDR1 is LGHNA and CDR2 is YSLEER. The ends were cut back, 0 bases at V and 0 bases at J, with 6 bases in the middle. The CDR3 length is 15 residues. DNA of the CDR3: TGCGCCAGCAGCCAAGAGCGGCCCTCCTACAATGAGCAGTTCTTC. It encodes CASSQERPSYNEQFF.

This clone was recorded a few times. V usage is TRBV30 and J usage is TRBJ1-5; perhaps TRBD1 as D (6 bases). The V end was cut by 0 bases, the J end by 6 bases, with 12 bases between. CDR3 size: 14 residues. CDR1 and CDR2 (germline): GTSNPN, SVGIG (reference sequence). CDR3 in DNA: TGTGCCTGGAGTGTTCGGGGGGCGATTCAGCCCCAGCATTTT. It codes for CAWSVRGAIQPQHF.

The J gene is TRBJ1-5, the V gene TRBV15, with D uncertain. Per germline, CDR1 LNHNV and CDR2 YYDKDF (reference sequence). This CDR3 has 13 residues. V gave up 0 bases and J gave up 4 bases, with 4 bases separating them. CDR3 loop: CATSRDLNQPQHF. For the CDR3, the DNA is TGTGCCACCAGCAGAGATTTGAATCAGCCCCAGCATTTT.